This TCR beta chain emerged from a study of blood T cell repertoires in COVID-19. The authors' processing: For nucleated cells, counts were estimated from reference gene primer amplification. Using immunoSEQ multiplex PCR, the repertoire was profiled, and TCRdb retains in-frame clones only, with some absent. That table gives V, J and clone size, and the DNA gave D and trimming. Of fewer than 500,000 clones detected, 87% appear once; the ten largest clones hold 0.7%. Per germline, CDR1 SGHVS and CDR2 FQNEAQ. J was trimmed by 5 bases and V by 2 bases; bases with no gene match: 9. CDR3 length equals 15 residues.

V gene TRBV7-8 combines with J gene TRBJ2-7; TRBD1 matches 7 bases. This receptor was obtained from a woman under 30 who had recovered from COVID-19. Sequencing was done on a sample of PBMCs or T cells enriched from blood (not recorded which). In DNA, the CDR3 is TGTGCCAGCAGCTTAAACATGGGACAGACCAACGAGCAGTACTTC. This sequence encodes CASSLNMGQTNEQYF.